These 28 T cell receptor beta chains came from one sample sequenced in a study of blood T cells in healthy people across ages. Using a J-beta primer mix together with a sample-barcoded 5' primer, a second PCR was run for roughly 6 to 12 cycles. MiXCR, run by TCRdb on the 5' RACE reads, gives a single entry per CDR3 protein. The table lists about 930,000 distinct CDR3 sequences, approximately 32% of them singletons. The data also belong to a second study, concerning T cells of mothers and their children.

The sequenced sample consisted of blood. The receptors originated from a middle-aged woman in good health.

This clonotype was seen a handful of times. The chain is built from TRBV28 and TRBJ1-6; 8 bases are shared with TRBD1. The length of the CDR3 is 14 residues. CDR1 is MDHEN and CDR2 is SYDVKM in the germline V gene. V shed 6 bases and J 11 bases; nucleotides not matched to a gene: 9. This CDR3 reads CASRQGQAKPPLHF. As DNA, the CDR3 is TGTGCCAGCAGGCAGGGACAGGCCAAGCCACCCCTCCACTTT.

Many counts were recorded for this clonotype. The V call is TRBV4-3, the J call TRBJ1-1, with D perhaps matching TRBD1 (5 bases). The V and J ends lost 4 bases and 5 bases respectively, with 14 bases between them. The CDR3 runs 14 residues. Germline CDR1 reads LGHNA; CDR2 reads YSLEER. The CDR3: CASSPDLAGTEAFF. CDR3 DNA sequence: TGCGCCAGCAGCCCTGACTTAGCAGGGACTGAAGCTTTCTTT.

In the case of this clonotype: A single base separates this from a much larger clone, so it may be a read error. This sequence joins TRBV28 and TRBJ2-1; D gene uncertain. There are 12 residues in the CDR3. Germline-derived CDR1 and CDR2 are MDHEN and SYDVKM. Trimming stripped 1 base from V and 8 bases from J, with 6 bases between. The CDR3 bases are TGTGCCAGCAGTTTATTTCTCGATGAGCAGTTCTTC. Translated: CASSLFLDEQFF.

This chain links TRBV19 with TRBJ2-6; 9 positions agree with TRBD1. The CDR3 is 13 residues long. The germline CDR1 and CDR2 sequences are LNHDA and SQIVND (reference sequence). The chain's CDR3 is CGSAGQGRNVLTF. As DNA, the CDR3 is TGTGGCTCCGCGGGACAGGGCAGAAACGTCCTGACTTTC.

This clonotype came up many times. The J gene is TRBJ2-7, the V gene TRBV27; D is unresolved. CDR1 and CDR2 from the germline V gene are MNHEY and SMNVEV (reference sequence). This CDR3 region has 13 residues. Trimming took 2 bases from V and 2 from J, leaving 7 bases between them. The CDR3 reads CASSLTAAYEQYF. The CDR3 bases are TGTGCCAGCAGTTTAACAGCCGCCTACGAGCAGTACTTC.

The rearrangement links TRBV20-1 to TRBJ2-3, with 13 bases matching TRBD2. CDR1 is DFQATT, CDR2 SNEGSKA, per germline (reference sequence). This CDR3 has 18 residues. After removal of 0 bases from V and 0 bases from J, the junction contained 6 bases not matched to a gene. Written as DNA, the CDR3 is TGCAGTGCTAGAGACCACGGGGGACTAGCGGGGAGCACAGATACGCAGTATTTT. This gives the protein CSARDHGGLAGSTDTQYF.

This clonotype was counted ten times or more. The chain carries TRBV7-9 and TRBJ2-7; D is unresolved. CDR1 is SEHNR and CDR2 is FQNEAQ in the germline V gene (reference sequence). With 4 bases removed from V and 0 bases from J, the gap between germline ends came to 7 bases. CDR3 length equals 13 residues. The CDR3 coding sequence is TGTGCCAGCAGCTCCAAGAGCTCCTACGAGCAGTACTTC. Translated: CASSSKSSYEQYF.

The chain has TRBV7-8 and TRBJ2-4, with TRBD1 matching 11 bases. V gave up 1 base and J gave up 0 bases; unmatched junction bases: 11. The CDR3 spans 20 residues. The germline CDR1 and CDR2 sequences are SGHVS and FQNEAQ. This CDR3 is CASSLGPDRGQLGAKNIQYF. In DNA, the CDR3 is TGTGCCAGCAGCTTAGGTCCGGACAGGGGGCAGTTGGGAGCCAAAAACATTCAGTACTTC.

This clonotype was observed a handful of times. The chain links TRBV4-3 to TRBJ1-2; D ambiguous. V lost 0 bases to trimming and J lost 2 bases, with 10 bases between them. Looked up from germline, CDR1 is LGHNA and CDR2 is YSLEER. This CDR3 is 15 amino acids long. The CDR3 spells CASSQDRIRNYGYTF. The CDR3 bases are TGCGCCAGCAGCCAAGATCGAATCCGGAACTATGGCTACACCTTC.

This clonotype was recorded once. V is TRBV25-1 and J is TRBJ1-1; the D is unclear. CDR1 is MGHDK and CDR2 is SYGVNS in the germline V gene. The CDR3 runs 12 residues. Trimming stripped 6 bases from V and 3 bases from J, with 8 bases between. The CDR3 loop is CASRGAYTEAFF. CDR3 DNA: TGTGCCAGCAGGGGCGCCTACACTGAAGCTTTCTTT.

This clonotype was observed a few times. V usage is TRBV12-3 or TRBV12-4 and J usage is TRBJ2-1; either TRBD1 or TRBD2 may fit D (5 bases each). Trimming pared 6 bases from V and 4 bases from J, leaving 13 bases between. The CDR3 is 14 amino acids. Here the CDR3 DNA reads TGTGCCAGCAGGAGGGGCGCCTCGTACAATGAGCAGTTCTTC. As protein: CASRRGASYNEQFF.

This clonotype was counted only a few times. The genes are TRBV7-9 and TRBJ1-1; TRBD1 aligns across 9 bases. The CDR3 is 15 residues long. Germline V CDR1 and CDR2: SEHNR, FQNEAQ (reference sequence). J lost 3 bases, V lost 2 bases, and 4 bases had no gene match. The CDR3, as DNA: TGTGCCAGCAGCTTAACGGACAGGGGCGACACTGAAGCTTTCTTT. This gives the protein CASSLTDRGDTEAFF.

This sequence joins TRBV18 and TRBJ1-2; D ambiguous. The V and J ends lost 0 bases and 4 bases respectively, with 12 bases between them. This CDR3 comprises 15 residues. The germline CDR1 and CDR2 sequences are KGHSH and LQKENI. Written as DNA, the CDR3 is TGTGCCAGCTCACCACCGTCTCTTCGGGGCTATGGCTACACCTTC. This gives the protein CASSPPSLRGYGYTF.

The CDR3 spells CASRTGAYNEQFF. CDR3 DNA sequence: TGTGCCAGCAGAACCGGGGCCTACAATGAGCAGTTCTTC. The V call is TRBV28, the J call TRBJ2-1, with a possible D match to TRBD2 (5 bases). The V end lost 6 bases, the J end lost 2 bases, and 8 bases lay between the germline ends. This CDR3 has 13 residues. Germline values: CDR1 MDHEN, CDR2 SYDVKM.

This clonotype was picked up one time. Given a much more abundant clone one base away, this may be a read error. This chain uses TRBV15 with TRBJ1-5, with a possible D match to TRBD1 (5 bases). This CDR3 is 18 amino acids long. V was clipped by 0 bases and J by 1 base, with 16 bases between them. In germline, CDR1 is LNHNV, CDR2 YYDKDF (reference sequence). Here the CDR3 reads CATSRDWREQVSNQPQHF. The CDR3 DNA reads TGTGCCACCAGCAGAGATTGGCGGGAACAGGTGAGCAATCAGCCCCAGCATTTT.

Remarks on this clonotype: Given a much more abundant clone one base away, this may be a read error. V usage is TRBV28 and J usage is TRBJ1-4; no reliable D call. V shed 6 bases and J shed 1 base, with 9 bases lying between them. The CDR3 loop spans 14 amino acids. CDR1 is MDHEN, CDR2 SYDVKM, per germline. Here the CDR3 reads CASRRRQTNEKLFF. CDR3 in DNA: TGTGCCAGCAGGCGGAGGCAAACTAATGAAAAACTGTTTTTT.

As for this clonotype: This clone may be a read error of a much larger clone one base away. The rearrangement links TRBV15 to TRBJ2-1; TRBD2 matches 7 bases. The CDR3 loop spans 14 amino acids. Germline V gives CDR1 LNHNV, CDR2 YYDKDF (reference sequence). The trim removed 3 bases at V and 13 bases at J, leaving 12 bases unmatched. The CDR3 loop reads CATSRASGQETQFF. The CDR3 DNA is TGTGCCACCAGCAGGGCTAGCGGACAAGAGACCCAGTTCTTC. Complete variable domain (other parts from reference TRBV15 and TRBJ2-1): DAMVIQNPRYQVTQFGKPVTLSCSQTLNHNVMYWYQQKSSQAPKLLFHYYDKDFNNEADTPDNFQSRRPNTSFCFLDIRSPGLGDTAMYLCATSRASGQETQFFGPGTRLTVL.

About this clonotype itself: No conserved phenylalanine or tryptophan ends this CDR3, so it is likely a read error. The gene calls are TRBV2 and TRBJ1-5; possible D gene TRBD1, 6 bases. CDR1 is SNHLY, CDR2 FYNNEI, per germline. There are 14 residues in the CDR3. The V and J ends lost 9 bases and 1 base respectively, with 13 bases between them. The CDR3 DNA sequence: TGTGCCAGTTCCAGGGGAACCAGCAATCAGCCCCAGCATGTT. Its translation: CASSRGTSNQPQHV.

This chain links TRBV30 with TRBJ1-1; D is unresolved. CDR3 length equals 12 residues. Trimming took 7 bases from V and 0 from J, leaving 9 bases between them. Germline lookup yields CDR1 GTSNPN and CDR2 SVGIG (reference sequence). CDR3 sequence reads: CAFLRVNTEAFF. The CDR3 DNA sequence: TGTGCCTTCCTGCGGGTGAACACTGAAGCTTTCTTT.

The CDR3 reads CASTAGRGPTDTQYF. The CDR3 DNA sequence: TGTGCCAGTACTGCCGGGAGGGGCCCCACAGATACGCAGTATTTT. The chain combines TRBV19 with TRBJ2-3, with 8 positions matching TRBD2. Germline assignment: CDR1 LNHDA and CDR2 SQIVND (reference sequence). The J segment lost 2 bases and the V segment lost 7 bases, leaving 8 bases of the junction unmatched. This CDR3 region has 15 residues.

The rearrangement uses TRBV7-9 and TRBJ1-2; D unresolved. Per the germline V gene, CDR1 is SEHNR and CDR2 is FQNEAQ (reference sequence). V lost 0 bases, J lost 4 bases, and 9 bases lay in between. The CDR3 length is 14 residues. This chain's CDR3 is CASSLAPDPYGYTF. The CDR3 nucleotides are TGTGCCAGCAGCTTAGCGCCAGATCCCTATGGCTACACCTTC.

This clonotype showed up just a few times. The V call is TRBV2, the J call TRBJ2-5, with TRBD2 matching 9 bases. The V gene end was trimmed by 5 bases and the J gene end by 8 bases; junction bases not matched to a gene: 9. The CDR3 spans 14 residues. Germline values: CDR1 SNHLY, CDR2 FYNNEI. CDR3 loop: CASSSTGTSSTQYF. The CDR3 bases are TGTGCCAGCAGTTCAACCGGGACTAGCAGCACCCAGTACTTC. The entire variable domain, with the rest obtained from reference TRBV2 and TRBJ2-5, is as follows: EPEVTQTPSHQVTQMGQEVILRCVPISNHLYFYWYRQILGQKVEFLVSFYNNEISEKSEIFDDQFSVERPDGSNFTLKIRSTKLEDSAMYFCASSSTGTSSTQYFGPGTRLLVL.

The CDR3 DNA reads TGTGCCAGCAGGTCCTCCCCTCACCCTACTAGGACCGGGGAGCTGTTTTTT. Its protein is CASRSSPHPTRTGELFF. The chain has TRBV12-3 or TRBV12-4 and TRBJ2-2; D may be TRBD2 (5 bases). The CDR3 contains 17 residues. The germline V and J ends were trimmed by 6 bases and 5 bases, with 22 bases remaining between them.

The genes are TRBV14 and TRBJ2-1; D is undetermined. The V and J ends lost 0 bases and 0 bases respectively, with 6 bases between them. The germline gives CDR1 SGHDN, CDR2 FVKESK. CDR3 size: 15 residues. Here the CDR3 reads CASSQETDSYNEQFF. As DNA, the CDR3 is TGTGCCAGCAGCCAAGAAACCGACTCCTACAATGAGCAGTTCTTC.

This clonotype showed up many times. V and J are TRBV15 and TRBJ1-2, with D uncertain. This CDR3 has 15 amino acids. The germline V and J ends were trimmed by 0 bases and 4 bases, with 12 bases remaining between them. CDR1 LNHNV and CDR2 YYDKDF come from the germline V gene (reference sequence). In DNA form, the CDR3 reads TGTGCCACCAGCAGAGAAAGCCGGATAACCTATGGCTACACCTTC. Translating it yields CATSRESRITYGYTF.

The sample holds a few counts of this clonotype. The chain carries TRBV2 and TRBJ2-7; a weak D match, TRBD1 (6 bases). Trimming left V 8 bases short and J 2 bases short, with 16 bases between. The CDR3 extends over 14 amino acids. In germline, CDR1 is SNHLY, CDR2 FYNNEI. The CDR3 region is CASGSTGQTYEQYF. CDR3 DNA: TGTGCCAGCGGATCGACAGGACAAACCTACGAGCAGTACTTC.

The J gene is TRBJ2-1, the V gene TRBV7-2, with 7 bases identical to TRBD2. The trim removed 3 bases at V and 10 bases at J, leaving 6 bases unmatched. CDR3 size: 13 residues. CDR1 and CDR2 (germline): SGHTA, FQGNSA. The CDR3 nucleotides are TGTGCCAGCAGCTTCCAGGGAGGGTACGAGCAGTTCTTC. Its protein is CASSFQGGYEQFF.

The chain recombines TRBV2 with TRBJ1-6, with D perhaps TRBD1 (5 bases). V lost 3 bases to trimming and J lost 9 bases, with 6 bases between them. This CDR3 has 12 residues. CDR1 and CDR2 (germline): SNHLY, FYNNEI. The CDR3 coding sequence is TGTGCCAGCAGTGATGACAGTTCACCCCTCCACTTT. It encodes CASSDDSSPLHF. The full variable domain, completed using reference TRBV2 and TRBJ1-6, is EPEVTQTPSHQVTQMGQEVILRCVPISNHLYFYWYRQILGQKVEFLVSFYNNEISEKSEIFDDQFSVERPDGSNFTLKIRSTKLEDSAMYFCASSDDSSPLHFGNGTRLTVT.